The sequence of this T cell receptor (beta chain) was determined in a study of somatic mutations in cytotoxic T cells in rheumatoid arthritis. Germline CDR1 and CDR2: MNHEY and SMNVEV (reference sequence). This CDR3 contains 15 residues. V shed 5 bases and J shed 0 bases, with 10 bases lying between them. Data came from immunoSEQ multiplex PCR; TCRdb stores just in-frame clones and leaves some out. The sample yields almost 3,000 clones, roughly nine tenths seen once. The rearrangement joins TRBV27 to TRBJ1-4; D call uncertain. What was sequenced was CD8+ T cells sorted from blood. This clonotype originated in a woman between 18 and 29 years old with rheumatoid arthritis. Here the CDR3 reads CASSRVPTTNEKLFF. For the CDR3, the DNA is TGTGCCAGCAGTCGAGTACCAACAACTAATGAAAAACTGTTTTTT.